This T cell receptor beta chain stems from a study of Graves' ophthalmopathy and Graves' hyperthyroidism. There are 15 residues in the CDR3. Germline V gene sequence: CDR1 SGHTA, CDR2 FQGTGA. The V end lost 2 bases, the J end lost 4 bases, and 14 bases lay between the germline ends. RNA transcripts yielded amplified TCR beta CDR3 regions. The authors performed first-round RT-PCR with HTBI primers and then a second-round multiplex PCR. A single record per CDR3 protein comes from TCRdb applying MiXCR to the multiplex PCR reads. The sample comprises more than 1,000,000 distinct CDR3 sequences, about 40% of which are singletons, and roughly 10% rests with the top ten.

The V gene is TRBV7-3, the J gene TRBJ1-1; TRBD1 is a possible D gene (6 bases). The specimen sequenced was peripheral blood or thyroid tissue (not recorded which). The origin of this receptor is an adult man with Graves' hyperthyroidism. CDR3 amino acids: CASSLAAGAVTEAFF. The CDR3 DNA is TGTGCCAGCAGCTTAGCGGCGGGGGCGGTCACTGAAGCTTTCTTT.